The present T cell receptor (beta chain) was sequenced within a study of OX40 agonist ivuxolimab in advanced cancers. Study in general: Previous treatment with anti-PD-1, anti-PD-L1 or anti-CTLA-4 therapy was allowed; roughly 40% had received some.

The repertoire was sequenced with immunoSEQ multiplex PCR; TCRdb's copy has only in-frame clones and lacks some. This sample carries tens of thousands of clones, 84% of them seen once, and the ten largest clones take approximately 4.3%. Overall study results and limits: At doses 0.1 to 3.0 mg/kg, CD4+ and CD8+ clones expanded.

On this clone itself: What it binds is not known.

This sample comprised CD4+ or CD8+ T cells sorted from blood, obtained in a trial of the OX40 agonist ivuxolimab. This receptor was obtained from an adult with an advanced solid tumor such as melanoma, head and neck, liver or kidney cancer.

The CDR3 reads CASSDPQSSYNSPLHF. CDR3 DNA: TGCGCCAGCAGTGACCCCCAGAGCTCCTATAATTCACCCCTCCACTTT. This chain links TRBV10-1 with TRBJ1-6; D is uncertain. This CDR3 contains 16 residues. Germline CDR1 reads WNHNN; CDR2 reads SYGVQD (reference sequence). V shed 3 bases and J shed 0 bases, with 9 bases lying between them.